The clone carrying this T cell receptor (beta chain) was seen only once. This sample was taken from a study of T cells in Graves' hyperthyroidism and ophthalmopathy. What was amplified from RNA transcripts were TCR beta CDR3 regions. HTBI primers drove first-round RT-PCR of the TCR CDR3. MiXCR, applied by TCRdb to the multiplex PCR reads, yields one record per CDR3 protein. The sample records about 560,000 distinct CDR3 sequences, 16% being singletons. Germline loops: CDR1 DFQATT, CDR2 SNEGSKA (reference sequence). CDR3 length: 13 residues. V lost 6 bases and J lost 7, with 16 bases in between. The hyperthyroidism was newly diagnosed and had lasted under 2 months; the patients were aged 18 to 65.

This receptor was taken from a woman aged 18 to 35 with Graves' hyperthyroidism. Material: blood. The chain combines TRBV20-1 with TRBJ1-5; no clear D gene. The CDR3 loop is CSAKPSSGQPQHF. The CDR3 DNA follows: TGCAGTGCCAAGCCGTCGTCGGGACAGCCCCAGCATTTT.